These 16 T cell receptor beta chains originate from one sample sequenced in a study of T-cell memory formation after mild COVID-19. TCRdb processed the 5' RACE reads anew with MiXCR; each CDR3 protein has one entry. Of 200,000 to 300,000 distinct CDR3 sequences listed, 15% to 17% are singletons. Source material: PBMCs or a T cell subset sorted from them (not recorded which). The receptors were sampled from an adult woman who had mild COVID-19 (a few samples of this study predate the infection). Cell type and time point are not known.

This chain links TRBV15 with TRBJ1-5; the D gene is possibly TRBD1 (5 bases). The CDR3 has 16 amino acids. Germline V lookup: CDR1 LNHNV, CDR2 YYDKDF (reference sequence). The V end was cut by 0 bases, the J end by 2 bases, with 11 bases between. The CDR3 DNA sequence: TGTGCCACCAGCAGAGATGGGGGGGGAGGCAATCAGCCCCAGCATTTT. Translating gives CATSRDGGGGNQPQHF.

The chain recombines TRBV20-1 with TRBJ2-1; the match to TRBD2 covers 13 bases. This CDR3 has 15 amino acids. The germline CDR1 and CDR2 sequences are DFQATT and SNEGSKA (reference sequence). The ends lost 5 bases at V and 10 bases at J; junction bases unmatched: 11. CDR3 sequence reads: CSAPRTSGSMREQFF. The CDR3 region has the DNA TGCAGTGCTCCCCGGACTAGCGGGAGTATGCGGGAGCAGTTCTTC.

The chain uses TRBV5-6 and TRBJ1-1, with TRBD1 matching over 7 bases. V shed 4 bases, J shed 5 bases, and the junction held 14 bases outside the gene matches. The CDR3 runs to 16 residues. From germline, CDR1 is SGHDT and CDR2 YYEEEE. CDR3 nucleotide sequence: TGTGCCAGCAGCCTCTGGGGTGACAGGGTTCGGACTGAAGCTTTCTTT. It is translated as CASSLWGDRVRTEAFF.

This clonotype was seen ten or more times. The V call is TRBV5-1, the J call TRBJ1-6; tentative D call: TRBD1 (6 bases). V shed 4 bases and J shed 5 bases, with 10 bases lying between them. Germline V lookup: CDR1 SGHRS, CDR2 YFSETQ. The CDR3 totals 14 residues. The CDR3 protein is CASSTGQNNSPLHF. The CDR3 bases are TGCGCCAGCAGCACAGGACAGAATAATTCACCCCTCCACTTT.

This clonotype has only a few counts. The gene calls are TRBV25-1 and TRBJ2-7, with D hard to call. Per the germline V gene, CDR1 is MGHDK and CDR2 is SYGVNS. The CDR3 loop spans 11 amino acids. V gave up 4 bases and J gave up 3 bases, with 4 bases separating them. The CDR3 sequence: CASSGNYEQYF. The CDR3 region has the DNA TGTGCCAGCAGTGGCAACTACGAGCAGTACTTC.

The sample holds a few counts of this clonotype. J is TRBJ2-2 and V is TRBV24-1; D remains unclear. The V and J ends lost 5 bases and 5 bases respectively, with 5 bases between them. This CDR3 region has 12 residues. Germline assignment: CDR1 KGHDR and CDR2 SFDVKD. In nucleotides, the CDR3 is TGTGCCACCAGTGCGAGTACCGGGGAGCTGTTTTTT. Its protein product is CATSASTGELFF.

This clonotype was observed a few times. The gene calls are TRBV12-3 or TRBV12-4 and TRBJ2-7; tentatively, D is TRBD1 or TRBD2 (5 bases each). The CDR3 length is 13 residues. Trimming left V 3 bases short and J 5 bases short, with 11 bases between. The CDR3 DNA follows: TGTGCCAGCAGTTTTAGAGGGGCGCACGAGCAGTACTTC. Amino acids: CASSFRGAHEQYF.

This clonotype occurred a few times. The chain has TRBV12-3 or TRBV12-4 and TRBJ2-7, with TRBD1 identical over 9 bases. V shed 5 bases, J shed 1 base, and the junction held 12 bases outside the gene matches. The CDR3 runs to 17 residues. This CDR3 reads CASSPHPWTGESYEQYF. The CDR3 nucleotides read TGTGCCAGCAGTCCGCACCCTTGGACAGGGGAATCCTACGAGCAGTACTTC.

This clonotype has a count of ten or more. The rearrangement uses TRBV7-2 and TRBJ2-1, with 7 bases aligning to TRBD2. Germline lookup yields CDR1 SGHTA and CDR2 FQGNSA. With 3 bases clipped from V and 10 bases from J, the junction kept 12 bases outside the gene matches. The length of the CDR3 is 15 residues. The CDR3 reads CASSLGGLPLQEQFF. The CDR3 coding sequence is TGTGCCAGCAGCTTGGGGGGACTACCTCTTCAAGAGCAGTTCTTC. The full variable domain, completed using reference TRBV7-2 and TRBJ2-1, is GAGVSQSPSNKVTEKGKDVELRCDPISGHTALYWYRQSLGQGLEFLIYFQGNSAPDKSGLPSDRFSAERTGGSVSTLTIQRTQQEDSAVYLCASSLGGLPLQEQFFGPGTRLTVL.

The CDR3 DNA reads TGCGCCAGCAGCCTCGGACTAGCGGGAGACGATGACAATGAGCAGTTCTTC. It translates to CASSLGLAGDDDNEQFF. The chain has TRBV4-3 and TRBJ2-1, with TRBD2 identical over 13 bases. V lost 4 bases to trimming and J lost 5 bases; unmatched junction nucleotides: 8. CDR3 length: 17 amino acids. Germline CDR1 and CDR2: LGHNA and YSLEER.

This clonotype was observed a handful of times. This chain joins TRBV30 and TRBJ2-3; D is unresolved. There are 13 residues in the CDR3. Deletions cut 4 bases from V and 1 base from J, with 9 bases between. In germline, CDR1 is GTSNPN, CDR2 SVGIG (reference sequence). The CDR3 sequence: CAWNGKGTDTQYF. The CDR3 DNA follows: TGTGCCTGGAATGGAAAGGGCACAGATACGCAGTATTTT.

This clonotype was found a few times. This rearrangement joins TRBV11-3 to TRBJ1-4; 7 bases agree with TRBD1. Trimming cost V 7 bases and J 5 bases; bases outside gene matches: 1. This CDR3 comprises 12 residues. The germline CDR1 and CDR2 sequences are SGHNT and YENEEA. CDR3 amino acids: CASTGGNEKLFF. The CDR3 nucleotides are TGTGCCAGCACAGGGGGAAATGAAAAACTGTTTTTT.

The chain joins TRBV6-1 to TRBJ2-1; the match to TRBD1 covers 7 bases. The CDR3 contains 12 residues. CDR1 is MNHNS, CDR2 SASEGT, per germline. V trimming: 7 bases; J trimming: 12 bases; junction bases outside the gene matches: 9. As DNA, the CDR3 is TGTGCCAGCAACCGACAGGGTTTGGGGCAGTTCTTC. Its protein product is CASNRQGLGQFF.

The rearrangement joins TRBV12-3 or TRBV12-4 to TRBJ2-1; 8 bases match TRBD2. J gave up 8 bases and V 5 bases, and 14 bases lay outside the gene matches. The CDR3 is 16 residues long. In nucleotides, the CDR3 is TGTGCCAGCAGTGGATCGGGGGCGGGGGGCCCTCATGAGCAGTTCTTC. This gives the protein CASSGSGAGGPHEQFF.

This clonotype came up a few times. For the CDR3, the DNA is TGTGCCAGCAGTTTGGAGACTCCCAATGAGCAGTTCTTC. Translation gives CASSLETPNEQFF. The chain uses TRBV12-3 or TRBV12-4 and TRBJ2-1; D gene ambiguous. The V end was cut by 3 bases, the J end by 6 bases, with 9 bases between. This CDR3 contains 13 residues.

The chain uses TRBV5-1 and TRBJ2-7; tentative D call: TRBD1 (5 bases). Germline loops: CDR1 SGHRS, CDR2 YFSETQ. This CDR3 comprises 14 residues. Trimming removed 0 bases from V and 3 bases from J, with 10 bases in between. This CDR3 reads CASSLASGHYEQYF. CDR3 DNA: TGCGCCAGCAGCTTGGCTTCAGGACACTACGAGCAGTACTTC.